Below are 3 T cell receptor beta chains sequenced from a single sample in a study of T cell repertoires in cytomegalovirus infection. Each CDR3 protein gets one entry after TCRdb re-called the reads with MiXCR. The data contain about 490,000 distinct CDR3 sequences, approximately 26% of them singletons. The material sequenced was PBMCs. The origin of the receptors is a human donor in good health (CMV status not recorded). Some clones in this sample may be carry-over from other donors' samples.

Many counts were recorded for this clonotype. The rearrangement joins TRBV7-6 to TRBJ2-2; either TRBD1 or TRBD2 may fit D (5 bases each). CDR1 and CDR2 (germline): SGHVS, FNYEAQ. The germline V and J ends were trimmed by 6 bases and 0 bases, with 11 bases remaining between them. This CDR3 has 15 amino acids. The CDR3 nucleotides are TGTGCCAGCAGGCTTGGGACCTCGAACACCGGGGAGCTGTTTTTT. Its protein is CASRLGTSNTGELFF. Filled out from reference TRBV7-6 and TRBJ2-2, the complete variable domain reads GAGVSQSPRYKVTKRGQDVALRCDPISGHVSLYWYRQALGQGPEFLTYFNYEAQQDKSGLPNDRFSAERPEGSISTLTIQRTEQRDSAMYRCASRLGTSNTGELFFGEGSRLTVL.

The table lists this clonotype with many counts. V usage is TRBV7-3 and J usage is TRBJ1-6, with 7 bases identical to TRBD1. The V and J ends lost 4 bases and 10 bases, in that order; junction bases with no gene match: 7. The CDR3 is 14 amino acids. CDR1 and CDR2 from the germline V gene are SGHTA and FQGTGA. Written as DNA, the CDR3 is TGTGCCAGCAGCTCCCAGGGGGTTGTATCACCCCTCCACTTT. It translates to CASSSQGVVSPLHF.

This clonotype was detected a few times. This sequence joins TRBV10-3 and TRBJ1-4; unclear D gene. There are 12 residues in the CDR3. Trimming took off 2 bases at V and 5 bases at J, with 3 bases between the two ends. Germline assignment: CDR1 ENHRY and CDR2 SYGVKD. DNA for the CDR3: TGTGCCATCAGTGAGAGCAATGAAAAACTGTTTTTT. Its protein product is CAISESNEKLFF.